This is a list of T cell receptor beta chains from one sample in a study of beta chain features in type 1 diabetes. This table comes from immunoSEQ multiplex PCR, and its TCRdb copy is limited to in-frame clones, with some not included. Among approximately 120,000 clones listed, 30% to 40% were seen once. Sequenced: stem cell memory CD4+ T cells from blood. Receptors originate from a woman between 18 and 30 years old in good health. Both conserved end residues are part of each CDR3. Each record gives: V gene, clone size, J gene, D gene, CDR3 protein, CDR3 DNA. D genes are given only for firm matches. Clone size is shown for a subset of rows, as once, few, many or a class of expanded clone.

TRBV5-1	-	TRBJ1-2	-	CASSSVDSYGYTF	TGCGCCAGCAGCTCGGTCGACAGCTATGGCTACACCTTC
TRBV2	-	TRBJ1-5	-	CASSVRRDKPQHF	TGTGCCAGCAGTGTCCGCAGGGACAAGCCCCAGCATTTT
TRBV6-6	-	TRBJ1-3	-	CASSYLRSGNTIYF	TGTGCCAGCAGTTACCTGAGGTCTGGAAACACCATATATTTT
TRBV28	-	TRBJ2-2	TRBD1	CASSLLSRTGANTGELFF	TGTGCCAGCAGTTTATTGAGCAGAACAGGGGCGAACACCGGGGAGCTGTTTTTT
TRBV7-2	-	TRBJ2-5	TRBD2	CASRLADQETQYF	TGTGCCAGCCGACTAGCGGATCAAGAGACCCAGTACTTC
TRBV28	-	TRBJ2-7	TRBD1	CASSPGTGVHEQYF	TGTGCCAGCAGTCCCGGGACAGGGGTCCACGAGCAGTACTTC
TRBV7-2	-	TRBJ2-7	TRBD1	CASSVTGVGFSRKQYF	TGTGCCAGCAGCGTGACAGGGGTTGGCTTTTCTAGGAAGCAGTACTTC
TRBV2	-	TRBJ1-5	-	CASRRFGRGDQPQHF	TGTGCCAGCAGACGCTTTGGACGGGGAGATCAGCCCCAGCATTTT
TRBV11-1	few	TRBJ1-1	-	CASSVSRVLPLEAFF	TGTGCCAGCAGCGTGTCGCGAGTTTTACCTCTCGAAGCTTTCTTT
TRBV2	-	TRBJ2-2	-	CASRGTGRYTGELFF	TGTGCCAGCAGGGGAACAGGCAGATACACCGGGGAGCTGTTTTTT
TRBV5-1	few	TRBJ1-1	-	CASIMNTEAFF	TGCGCCAGCATTATGAACACTGAAGCTTTCTTT
TRBV4-1	-	TRBJ2-7	-	CASSQGQWSDEQYF	TGCGCCAGCAGCCAAGGGCAGTGGTCCGACGAGCAGTACTTC
TRBV28	-	TRBJ2-4	TRBD1	CASSFYRGIAKNIQYF	TGTGCCAGCAGTTTTTACAGGGGCATAGCCAAAAACATTCAGTACTTC
TRBV28	-	TRBJ2-2	-	CASSAPPGNTGELFF	TGTGCCAGCAGTGCCCCTCCAGGGAACACCGGGGAGCTGTTTTTT
TRBV7-2	few	TRBJ2-5	TRBD2	CASSVTSGKETQYF	TGTGCCAGCAGCGTGACTAGCGGGAAAGAGACCCAGTACTTC
TRBV7-8	few	TRBJ1-5	TRBD1	CASSWAVRGSSSNQPQHF	TGTGCCAGCAGCTGGGCTGTCAGGGGGTCCTCCTCCAATCAGCCCCAGCATTTT
TRBV5-1	few	TRBJ2-2	-	CASSVDWANTGELFF	TGCGCCAGCAGTGTAGACTGGGCGAACACCGGGGAGCTGTTTTTT
TRBV27	-	TRBJ2-7	-	CASRRSRIDEQYF	TGTGCCAGCAGGCGTAGTAGAATCGACGAGCAGTACTTC
TRBV7-2	-	TRBJ2-7	-	CASSLVYSGRSYEQYF	TGTGCCAGCAGCTTAGTGTACAGCGGGCGCTCCTACGAGCAGTACTTC
TRBV7-2	-	TRBJ2-3	-	CASSLRSSASYTDTQYF	TGTGCCAGCAGCTTACGGAGTAGCGCCTCATACACAGATACGCAGTATTTT
TRBV6-1	-	TRBJ2-1	-	CASSSTGTPTQFF	TGTGCCAGCAGTTCAACCGGGACACCCACTCAGTTCTTC
TRBV2	once	TRBJ1-5	TRBD1	CASKVTGGGQPQHF	TGTGCCAGCAAAGTCACAGGGGGCGGTCAGCCCCAGCATTTT
TRBV5-1	-	TRBJ2-7	-	CASSLSYRDSYEQYF	TGCGCCAGCAGCTTGTCTTACAGGGACTCCTACGAGCAGTACTTC